This section outlines one T cell receptor (beta chain) sequence together with its context. Its binding antigen is unknown. Base qualities are not at hand, and no much larger clone is one base apart. This sample stems from a study of beta chain features in type 1 diabetes listed by TCRdb under 2018. With regard to the full study: Patients and healthy donors did not differ in mean age, gender distribution, total cell number or subset yield. A total of just under 110,000,000 sorted cells were examined across all samples, and RNA yield correlated strongly with the number of cells per subset. In the study, TCRB repertoires of sorted circulating CD4+ T cell subsets from recently diagnosed type 1 diabetes patients were compared with those of matched healthy donors. Regulatory and stem cell-like memory subsets were isolated from only 8 patients and about eight healthy donors, whereas naive and central memory subsets came from all 30 or so donors.

V is shortened by 2 bases, J by 2 bases, and the region joining them spans 7 bases. Based on the germline V gene (reference sequence), the CDR1 and CDR2 sequences are SEHNR and FQNEAQ. The cysteine opens and the phenylalanine closes a CDR3 of 13 amino acids. Of all the DNA, just the CDR3 is kept, 39 bases in frame from base 1. The entire amount of isolated RNA was reverse transcribed using the High Capacity cDNA Reverse Transcription Kit, so the sequenced TCRB transcripts were expressed ones. Naive, central memory and regulatory T cell samples underwent deep immunoSEQ sequencing, averaging around 4 million total reads per sample. After sorted cells were lysed in RLT buffer, RNA was extracted with DNase-treated RNeasy Micro or Mini kits, with the choice depending on cell number. To prevent cross-contamination, each cell subset was processed individually, whereas patient and healthy donor samples were processed jointly. TCRB sequences were amplified from cDNA with the immunoSEQ multiplex PCR, producing 87-bp fragments spanning the CDR3 region. Amplicons were sequenced on the Illumina HiSeq platform. The authors' pipeline ran thus. Synthetic template baselines were used to correct PCR bias computationally, reads within Hamming distance 2 were collapsed together, and singletons that could not be merged were discarded. By aligning reads against IMGT, V, D and J genes, CDR3 length, and insertions or deletions at six rearrangement sites were assigned. Within each subset, clonotype counts were normalized to sorted cell number, and only after that were true diversity and Gini coefficients computed with the tcR R package. The overlap coefficient, calculated on TCRB nucleotide sequences, was used to measure repertoire sharing. TCRdb obtained this table from immuneACCESS and retained in-frame rearrangements with V and J assigned. These tables miss some clones; where compared with another copy, unresolved V genes account for less than half of the shortfall, and the remainder is unexplained. D and trimming come from the DNA, and the V and J calls and clone size come from that table. Within this sample are 250,000 or so clones, with 25% to 30% of them counted one time only. The ten largest clones represent roughly 4% of the sample.

The study at large found these results: PCR may preferentially amplify shorter templates, but because patient and control samples were amplified and corrected together, any resulting skew would affect both groups equally. Because cDNA was sequenced instead of genomic DNA, activated cells with high expression could be over-represented, although the groups did not differ in activation or CD3 levels. The naive, central memory and regulatory TCRB repertoires appeared to resemble one another more closely among patients than among healthy donors. Patients with type 1 diabetes made fewer insertions and deleted more nucleotides at VDJ recombination sites, implying thymic rearrangement abnormalities. Because the HLA sub-analyses included only small numbers of individuals, any influence of HLA type on TCRB rearrangement was left unresolved. A moderate but significant shortening of TCRB CDR3 length was observed in type 1 diabetes patients in all four CD4+ subsets.

Each donor gave one peripheral blood draw, averaging approximately 110 mL, which was collected into heparinised tubes. Using a panel that included CD45RO, CCR7, CD25, CD127, CD95 and CD27, naive, central memory, regulatory and stem cell-like memory CD4+ T cells were sorted on a BD FACSAria II. Every sorted population had a purity above 98%. PBMCs were separated immediately by Lymphoprep density gradient centrifugation and were stained directly, without being cultured. So that batch effects would be minimized, each experiment stained and sorted samples in pairs, pairing one healthy donor with one patient.

Material for sequencing was central memory CD4+ T cells from blood. The chain employs TRBV7-9 and TRBJ2-7; no confident D gene assignment can be made. This receptor was identified in a man aged 25-40 years in good health. The DNA sequence is given as TGTGCCAGCAGCTTAATTGCGGCCTACGAGCAGTACTTC. Translated, it gives CASSLIAAYEQYF.